The present entry profiles one TCR beta chain with its context. Its antigen is as yet unknown. This record comes from a study of T cell repertoires in cytomegalovirus infection. Study-wide results and limits: HLA-C-restricted CMV-specific TCR beta clonotypes were dominant in the ex vivo response. The cumulative frequency of public TCR beta families identified carriers of CMV plus the relevant HLA.

V shed 1 base and J shed 3 bases, with 17 bases lying between them. CDR1 is DFQATT and CDR2 is SNEGSKA in the germline V gene (reference sequence). The CDR3 consists of 16 residues. TCRdb called the reads again in MiXCR, with one record for every CDR3 protein. The sample lists about 360,000 distinct CDR3 sequences, less than 20% occurring once. This chain links TRBV20-1 with TRBJ2-3, with D tentatively TRBD2 (7 bases). This receptor was identified in a human donor in good health (CMV status not recorded). Some clones in this sample may be carry-over from other donors' samples. Input material: PBMCs. CDR3 bases: TGCAGTGCTAGAGGGGGGGGCGGAGGGGGGACAGATACGCAGTATTTT. Residues: CSARGGGGGGTDTQYF.